Listed below are T cell receptor beta chains from one sample, sequenced in a study of CD8+ T cells in alopecia areata. The data were produced by immunoSEQ multiplex PCR, yet TCRdb's version contains in-frame clones alone and is incomplete. The table lists 98,000 or so clones, approximately 66% of them singletons. The sample in question was CD8+ T cells sorted from blood, obtained at week 4, from a patient treated with tofacitinib. The origin of the receptors is a human donor with alopecia areata. Each CDR3 is given with its conserved first and last residue. The order of the fields is D gene, clone size, J gene, V gene, CDR3 protein, CDR3 DNA. The D gene is left open where the match is weak. Rows may omit the clone size; those that give it use once, few, many or a size class.

d_call: .; clone_size: .; j_call: TRBJ2-3; v_call: TRBV25-1; cdr3_aa: CASNAGASTQYF; cdr3_nt: TGTGCCAGCAACGCGGGGGCCTCTACGCAGTATTTT
d_call: .; clone_size: .; j_call: TRBJ1-2; v_call: TRBV25-1; cdr3_aa: CASSEGAEGYTF; cdr3_nt: TGTGCCAGCAGTGAAGGGGCCGAAGGCTACACCTTC
d_call: TRBD1; clone_size: once; j_call: TRBJ1-5; v_call: TRBV5-6; cdr3_aa: CASSQWGQYYNSNQPQHF; cdr3_nt: TGTGCCAGCAGCCAATGGGGACAGTACTATAATAGCAATCAGCCCCAGCATTTT
d_call: .; clone_size: .; j_call: TRBJ2-3; v_call: TRBV11-2; cdr3_aa: CASSLDDSYTDTQYF; cdr3_nt: TGTGCCAGCAGCTTAGACGACAGCTACACAGATACGCAGTATTTT
d_call: TRBD1; clone_size: .; j_call: TRBJ1-1; v_call: TRBV4-1; cdr3_aa: CASIRQGATEAFF; cdr3_nt: TGCGCCAGCATAAGACAGGGGGCGACTGAAGCTTTCTTT
d_call: .; clone_size: .; j_call: TRBJ2-1; v_call: TRBV4-1; cdr3_aa: CASSQVGGPPFF; cdr3_nt: TGCGCCAGCAGCCAAGTAGGTGGGCCCCCGTTCTTC
d_call: .; clone_size: many; j_call: TRBJ2-3; v_call: TRBV15; cdr3_aa: CATLDTRAGDTQYF; cdr3_nt: TGTGCCACCTTGGACACTAGGGCGGGAGATACGCAGTATTTT
d_call: .; clone_size: .; j_call: TRBJ1-2; v_call: TRBV27; cdr3_aa: CASSLSQGRGYTF; cdr3_nt: TGTGCCAGCAGTTTGTCGCAGGGTCGGGGCTACACCTTC
d_call: .; clone_size: .; j_call: TRBJ1-2; v_call: TRBV14; cdr3_aa: CASSQVQDAEGYTF; cdr3_nt: TGTGCCAGCAGCCAGGTTCAGGATGCAGAGGGCTACACCTTC
d_call: TRBD1; clone_size: .; j_call: TRBJ1-1; v_call: TRBV4-1; cdr3_aa: CASSHPGQGEAFF; cdr3_nt: TGCGCCAGCAGTCACCCGGGACAGGGTGAAGCTTTCTTT
d_call: .; clone_size: .; j_call: TRBJ1-1; v_call: TRBV27; cdr3_aa: CASSLSPGGVPMNTEAFF; cdr3_nt: TGTGCCAGCAGTTTATCCCCGGGCGGGGTTCCCATGAACACTGAAGCTTTCTTT
d_call: .; clone_size: many; j_call: TRBJ1-4; v_call: TRBV7-2; cdr3_aa: CASSSAGENEKLFF; cdr3_nt: TGTGCCAGCAGCTCAGCAGGGGAGAATGAAAAACTGTTTTTT
d_call: .; clone_size: .; j_call: TRBJ2-7; v_call: TRBV9; cdr3_aa: CASSVGGNDEQYF; cdr3_nt: TGTGCCAGCAGCGTAGGCGGGAACGACGAGCAGTACTTC
d_call: .; clone_size: few; j_call: TRBJ2-1; v_call: TRBV5-1; cdr3_aa: CASQQGNEQFF; cdr3_nt: TGCGCCAGCCAGCAAGGGAATGAGCAGTTCTTC
d_call: .; clone_size: .; j_call: TRBJ2-1; v_call: TRBV5-1; cdr3_aa: CASSYSGPNNEQFF; cdr3_nt: TGCGCCAGCAGCTATTCGGGACCAAACAATGAGCAGTTCTTC
d_call: TRBD1; clone_size: .; j_call: TRBJ2-3; v_call: TRBV4-1; cdr3_aa: CASSQPTGGEDTQYF; cdr3_nt: TGCGCCAGCAGCCAACCGACAGGGGGTGAAGATACGCAGTATTTT
d_call: TRBD2; clone_size: once; j_call: TRBJ2-1; v_call: TRBV19; cdr3_aa: CASRKRSGGTYNEQFF; cdr3_nt: TGTGCCAGTAGAAAACGTAGCGGGGGGACTTACAATGAGCAGTTCTTC
d_call: .; clone_size: few; j_call: TRBJ2-1; v_call: TRBV7-9; cdr3_aa: CASSSLTGSRLPSYNEQFF; cdr3_nt: TGTGCCAGCAGCTCACTAACAGGGTCGAGGCTGCCCTCCTACAATGAGCAGTTCTTC
d_call: .; clone_size: .; j_call: TRBJ1-5; v_call: TRBV4-1; cdr3_aa: CASSQDFSGQPQHF; cdr3_nt: TGCGCCAGCAGCCAAGATTTCTCCGGTCAGCCCCAGCATTTT
d_call: .; clone_size: .; j_call: TRBJ1-2; v_call: TRBV5-1; cdr3_aa: CASSLGGVGYTF; cdr3_nt: TGCGCCAGCAGCTTGGGTGGTGTTGGCTACACCTTC
d_call: .; clone_size: few; j_call: TRBJ2-7; v_call: TRBV27; cdr3_aa: CASSLTRHEDYEQYF; cdr3_nt: TGTGCCAGCAGTTTGACCCGGCACGAAGATTACGAGCAGTACTTC
d_call: TRBD2; clone_size: few; j_call: TRBJ2-2; v_call: TRBV7-9; cdr3_aa: CASSYSGLAATGELFF; cdr3_nt: TGTGCCAGCAGTTACTCTGGACTAGCGGCCACCGGGGAGCTGTTTTTT
d_call: TRBD1; clone_size: .; j_call: TRBJ1-1; v_call: TRBV9; cdr3_aa: CASRSGGLNTEAFF; cdr3_nt: TGTGCCAGCAGGTCAGGGGGCCTGAACACTGAAGCTTTCTTT
d_call: TRBD2; clone_size: .; j_call: TRBJ2-2; v_call: TRBV2; cdr3_aa: CASRTPTSGGNTGELFF; cdr3_nt: TGTGCCAGCAGAACTCCGACTAGCGGGGGGAACACCGGGGAGCTGTTTTTT